Presented here are 22 T cell receptor beta chains from one specimen sequenced in a study of cytomegalovirus exposure and HLA in healthy donors. The primer mix had 60 Vbeta and 13 Jbeta primers. The method was immunoSEQ multiplex PCR; TCRdb's version includes in-frame clones alone and lacks a portion of them. The table has approximately 150,000 clones, more than 70% seen once; the top ten hold 4.9%. Specimen: PBMCs. The receptors were sampled from a male donor in good health and CMV-seronegative.

The chain has TRBV19 and TRBJ2-6, with 7 bases matching TRBD1. V shed 6 bases, J shed 0 bases, and the junction held 11 bases outside the gene matches. This CDR3 is 18 amino acids long. Germline assignment: CDR1 LNHDA and CDR2 SQIVND (reference sequence). CDR3: CASRQGYSSLSGANVLTF. The CDR3 coding sequence is TGTGCCAGTAGACAGGGGTATTCCTCTCTCTCTGGGGCCAACGTCCTGACTTTC.

The chain uses TRBV9 and TRBJ2-7, with TRBD1 matching over 7 bases. Looked up from germline, CDR1 is SGDLS and CDR2 is YYNGEE. The CDR3 totals 14 residues. The trim removed 0 bases at V and 2 bases at J, leaving 2 bases unmatched. The CDR3 nucleotides are TGTGCCAGCAGCGTAGAGGGGGCTGCCTACGAGCAGTACTTC. Protein sequence: CASSVEGAAYEQYF.

This clone was detected a few times. The J gene is TRBJ2-5, the V gene TRBV27; TRBD2 might be the D (6 bases). Germline V CDR1 and CDR2: MNHEY, SMNVEV (reference sequence). The CDR3 is made up of 15 amino acids. Trimming shortened V by 5 bases and J by 5 bases, and 18 bases separated the two germline ends. The CDR3 bases are TGTGCCAGCAGTCCCACCGGGACTTGGGGGGAGACCCAGTACTTC. This encodes CASSPTGTWGETQYF.

The rearrangement uses TRBV6-5 and TRBJ2-3, with D possibly being TRBD1 (5 bases). Trimming took 2 bases from V and 3 from J, leaving 9 bases between them. Germline assignment: CDR1 MNHEY and CDR2 SVGAGI. CDR3 length: 14 residues. DNA for the CDR3: TGTGCCAGCAGTTACCAGGGTAGAACAGATACGCAGTATTTT. It is translated as CASSYQGRTDTQYF.

This sequence joins TRBV18 and TRBJ2-3; D possibly corresponds to TRBD1 (6 bases). Germline values: CDR1 KGHSH, CDR2 LQKENI. V lost 1 base, J lost 0 bases, and 8 bases lay in between. The length of the CDR3 is 15 residues. CDR3 nucleotides: TGTGCCAGCTCACCACGCCAGGGGAGCACAGATACGCAGTATTTT. It specifies CASSPRQGSTDTQYF. The complete variable domain, with remaining parts taken from reference TRBV18 and TRBJ2-3, reads NAGVMQNPRHLVRRRGQEARLRCSPMKGHSHVYWYRQLPEEGLKFMVYLQKENIIDESGMPKERFSAEFPKEGPSILRIQQVVRGDSAAYFCASSPRQGSTDTQYFGPGTRLTVL.

J is TRBJ1-2 and V is TRBV30; TRBD1 agrees at 9 bases. The CDR3 totals 13 residues. V shed 2 bases, J shed 8 bases, and the junction held 6 bases outside the gene matches. Germline V CDR1 and CDR2: GTSNPN, SVGIG (reference sequence). DNA for the CDR3: TGTGCCTGGAGTCGACAGGGGGTGGGGGGCTACACCTTC. Translated: CAWSRQGVGGYTF.

This chain connects TRBV30 to TRBJ1-5, with D hard to call. The CDR3 length is 13 residues. V gave up 0 bases and J gave up 7 bases, with 10 bases separating them. Germline CDR1 and CDR2: GTSNPN and SVGIG (reference sequence). The CDR3 loop reads CAWSVGGIQPQHF. For the CDR3, the DNA is TGTGCCTGGAGTGTGGGAGGGATCCAGCCCCAGCATTTT.

This clone was detected once. The rearrangement joins TRBV5-1 to TRBJ2-2, with 12 bases matching TRBD2. Trimming cost V 4 bases and J 2 bases; bases outside gene matches: 3. CDR1 and CDR2 from the germline V gene are SGHRS and YFSETQ. There are 16 residues in the CDR3. CDR3 sequence: CASSRGLAGNTGELFF. CDR3 sequence (DNA): TGCGCCAGCAGCAGGGGACTAGCGGGTAACACCGGGGAGCTGTTTTTT.

The CDR3 region is CASNTPAPITDTQYF. CDR3 nucleotides: TGTGCCAGCAACACCCCCGCTCCGATCACAGATACGCAGTATTTT. This chain joins TRBV7-9 and TRBJ2-3; D is undetermined. V was pared by 7 bases and J by 2 bases, with 16 bases between. Germline CDR1 is SEHNR and CDR2 is FQNEAQ (reference sequence). This CDR3 has 15 residues.

This clone appeared a few times. The V call is TRBV9, the J call TRBJ2-7; tentative D call: TRBD1 (6 bases). The CDR3 loop spans 15 amino acids. Looked up from germline, CDR1 is SGDLS and CDR2 is YYNGEE. Trimming took 0 bases from V and 4 from J, leaving 14 bases between them. CDR3 sequence (DNA): TGTGCCAGCAGCGTAGGAAGGGCACAGGGATACGAGCAGTACTTC. Its translation is CASSVGRAQGYEQYF.

The gene calls are TRBV9 and TRBJ2-1, with TRBD2 matching over 10 bases. Germline-derived CDR1 and CDR2 are SGDLS and YYNGEE. V dropped 3 bases and J dropped 4; count of bases not matched to a gene: 4. This CDR3 has 15 residues. The CDR3 DNA sequence: TGTGCCAGCAGCGCTCAAGCGGGAGGGTACAATGAGCAGTTCTTC. Encoded protein: CASSAQAGGYNEQFF.

CDR3 in amino acids: CASQKSRLTRGNTIYF. Here the CDR3 DNA reads TGTGCCAGCCAAAAGTCGAGGCTGACGCGGGGAAACACCATATATTTT. V and J are TRBV7-6 and TRBJ1-3; D is undetermined. Germline V gene data show CDR1 as SGHVS and CDR2 as FNYEAQ. The CDR3 runs to 16 residues. With 8 bases removed from V and 4 bases from J, the gap between germline ends came to 21 bases.

The chain uses TRBV28 and TRBJ1-5; D ambiguous. CDR3 length: 12 amino acids. Per the germline V gene, CDR1 is MDHEN and CDR2 is SYDVKM. V gave up 3 bases and J gave up 4 bases, with 4 bases separating them. CDR3 in DNA: TGTGCCAGCAGTTTCAGAAATCAGCCCCAGCATTTT. Translation: CASSFRNQPQHF.

The V gene is TRBV7-3, the J gene TRBJ2-1, with TRBD2 identical over 10 bases. The CDR3 is made up of 14 amino acids. Germline trimming cut 4 bases from V and 4 bases from J; bases unmatched to any gene: 1. CDR1 and CDR2 from the germline V gene are SGHTA and FQGTGA. CDR3 in amino acids: CASSSGLAYNEQFF. The CDR3 nucleotides read TGTGCCAGCAGCTCGGGACTAGCGTACAATGAGCAGTTCTTC.

This clone was seen only a few times. The V gene is TRBV19, the J gene TRBJ2-7, with TRBD1 matching over 11 bases. The V segment lost 1 base and the J segment 5 bases; nucleotides outside the gene matches: 1. This CDR3 is 14 amino acids long. The germline V gene has CDR1 LNHDA and CDR2 SQIVND (reference sequence). The CDR3 loop is CASSIGTGGHEQYF. The CDR3 DNA follows: TGTGCCAGTAGTATAGGGACAGGGGGCCACGAGCAGTACTTC.

The chain is built from TRBV5-1 and TRBJ2-2; 8 bases align to TRBD1. CDR3 size: 14 residues. CDR1 SGHRS and CDR2 YFSETQ come from the germline V gene. The trim removed 3 bases at V and 6 bases at J, leaving 4 bases unmatched. In DNA, the CDR3 is TGCGCCAGCAGCTGGACAGGGAGCTCCGGGGAGCTGTTTTTT. Protein: CASSWTGSSGELFF.

This rearrangement joins TRBV2 to TRBJ2-3; 11 nucleotides agree with TRBD2. Germline CDR1 is SNHLY and CDR2 is FYNNEI. Losses at the gene ends were 6 bases for V and 4 bases for J; bases not matched to a gene: 3. This CDR3 spans 14 amino acids. This chain's CDR3 is CASSSSGGADTQYF. CDR3 coding DNA: TGTGCCAGCAGCAGTAGCGGGGGGGCAGATACGCAGTATTTT.

This chain joins TRBV7-2 and TRBJ2-7; possible D gene TRBD1, 5 bases. With 5 bases removed from V and 5 bases from J, the gap between germline ends came to 16 bases. Germline V lookup: CDR1 SGHTA, CDR2 FQGNSA. The CDR3 length is 14 residues. The CDR3 is CASSPQGSSDEQYF. CDR3 DNA sequence: TGTGCCAGCAGCCCCCAGGGCTCCAGTGACGAGCAGTACTTC. Full variable domain (outside the CDR3, taken from reference TRBV7-2 and TRBJ2-7): GAGVSQSPSNKVTEKGKDVELRCDPISGHTALYWYRQSLGQGLEFLIYFQGNSAPDKSGLPSDRFSAERTGGSVSTLTIQRTQQEDSAVYLCASSPQGSSDEQYFGPGTRLTVT.

This clone was counted a few times. V and J are TRBV10-3 and TRBJ2-7, with a weak D call TRBD1 (5 bases). Germline CDR1 is ENHRY and CDR2 is SYGVKD. The CDR3 extends over 15 amino acids. V gave up 3 bases and J gave up 0 bases, with 12 bases separating them. CDR3 sequence: CAISEEDINSYEQYF. The CDR3 DNA follows: TGTGCCATCAGTGAAGAGGACATAAACTCCTACGAGCAGTACTTC.

This clone showed up just once. V gene TRBV28 combines with J gene TRBJ1-5; 7 positions agree with TRBD1. The germline V gene encodes CDR1 MDHEN and CDR2 SYDVKM. J was trimmed by 4 bases and V by 6 bases; bases with no gene match: 9. The CDR3 spans 15 residues. CDR3 sequence: CASSGNRGQNQPQHF. The CDR3 DNA is TGTGCCAGCAGCGGAAACAGGGGACAAAATCAGCCCCAGCATTTT.

This clone was found a few times. The rearrangement uses TRBV15 and TRBJ2-1, with 9 bases lining up with TRBD2. Trimming at V came to 5 bases and at J to 7 bases, leaving 6 bases not matched to a gene. This CDR3 contains 14 residues. The germline CDR1 and CDR2 sequences are LNHNV and YYDKDF (reference sequence). CDR3 bases: TGTGCCACCAGCGGCGGGAGGGGTGGTAATGAGCAGTTCTTC. Its translation: CATSGGRGGNEQFF.

V gene TRBV9 combines with J gene TRBJ2-7, with TRBD1 as a possible D gene (6 bases). The length of the CDR3 is 17 residues. V shed 4 bases and J shed 2 bases, with 22 bases lying between them. In germline, CDR1 is SGDLS, CDR2 YYNGEE. The CDR3 protein is CASSPLPEGTTTYEQYF. The CDR3 nucleotides read TGTGCCAGCAGCCCCCTCCCCGAGGGGACAACCACCTACGAGCAGTACTTC.